These 25 T cell receptor beta chains came from one sample sequenced in a study of shared clonotypes between healthy human individuals. Using immunoSEQ multiplex PCR, the repertoire was profiled, and TCRdb retains in-frame clones only, with some absent. The repertoire holds about 2 million clones, with about 95% as singletons. Naive-designated CD8 cells lacked CD45RO, were positively enriched for CCR7, and omitted terminally differentiated effector memory CD45RA+ cells. The material sequenced was naive CD8+ T cells sorted from blood. These receptors were taken from a man younger than 35 in good health.

The V and J genes are TRBV19 and TRBJ2-2; 7 bases align to TRBD1. V shed 4 bases and J 6 bases; nucleotides not matched to a gene: 8. This CDR3 region has 15 residues. Germline V CDR1 and CDR2: LNHDA, SQIVND (reference sequence). CDR3 amino acids: CASSTPGQSSGELFF. The CDR3 coding sequence is TGTGCCAGTAGTACCCCGGGACAGTCATCCGGGGAGCTGTTTTTT.

For this clone: This sample includes further DNA sequences coding for the same CDR3. V is TRBV9 and J is TRBJ1-1; D gene ambiguous. This CDR3 has 14 residues. Between the trimmed V and J ends, which lost 2 bases and 4 bases, there was a span of 12 bases. The V gene's germline CDR1 is SGDLS and CDR2 YYNGEE. DNA of the CDR3: TGTGCCAGCAGCGTCGGCGGGGTGGGCACTGAAGCTTTCTTT. It translates to CASSVGGVGTEAFF.

This clone was observed once. V is TRBV28 and J is TRBJ2-2; D may be TRBD2 (6 bases). CDR3 length: 15 amino acids. V was trimmed by 2 bases and J by 2 bases, leaving 9 bases between them. The germline V gene encodes CDR1 MDHEN and CDR2 SYDVKM. DNA of the CDR3: TGTGCCAGCAGTTTACTAGCGTTTAACACCGGGGAGCTGTTTTTT. Protein sequence: CASSLLAFNTGELFF. Based on the CDR3 plus reference TRBV28 and TRBJ2-2, the full variable domain is DVKVTQSSRYLVKRTGEKVFLECVQDMDHENMFWYRQDPGLGLRLIYFSYDVKMKEKGDIPEGYSVSREKKERFSLILESASTNQTSMYLCASSLLAFNTGELFFGEGSRLTVL.

V is TRBV19 and J is TRBJ2-5, with 7 bases aligning to TRBD2. V lost 8 bases and J lost 7; bases outside the gene matches: 7. Germline lookup yields CDR1 LNHDA and CDR2 SQIVND (reference sequence). CDR3 length: 12 amino acids. The CDR3 DNA sequence: TGTGCCAGTGGGGAGGGACCTCGGACCCAGTACTTC. Its protein product is CASGEGPRTQYF.

The CDR3 sequence is CASTRYGEQFF. In DNA form, the CDR3 reads TGTGCCAGCACCCGGTATGGTGAGCAGTTCTTC. The gene calls are TRBV6-5 and TRBJ2-1; D remains unclear. CDR1 MNHEY and CDR2 SVGAGI come from the germline V gene. The CDR3 is 11 amino acids. The germline V and J ends were trimmed by 7 bases and 9 bases, with 10 bases remaining between them.

The chain combines TRBV5-4 with TRBJ2-5; 7 bases fit TRBD2. CDR1 is SGHNT and CDR2 is YYREEE in the germline V gene (reference sequence). J was trimmed by 0 bases and V by 4 bases; bases with no gene match: 15. CDR3 size: 18 residues. CDR3 bases: TGTGCCAGCAGCAGCTGGGAGGGAGGGACCATCTACCAAGAGACCCAGTACTTC. Translated, it gives CASSSWEGGTIYQETQYF.

This chain links TRBV5-1 with TRBJ1-4, with a weak D call TRBD1 (6 bases). The CDR3 extends over 14 amino acids. The V and J ends lost 3 bases and 9 bases respectively, with 15 bases between them. Germline CDR1 is SGHRS and CDR2 is YFSETQ. CDR3 in DNA: TGCGCCAGCAGCTGGGACGGGGGGCTGCAAAAACTGTTTTTT. Protein sequence: CASSWDGGLQKLFF.

The chain joins TRBV15 to TRBJ1-5, with D hard to call. The V gene's germline CDR1 is LNHNV and CDR2 YYDKDF (reference sequence). This CDR3 contains 14 residues. V lost 0 bases, J lost 4 bases, and 7 bases lay in between. CDR3 sequence (DNA): TGTGCCACCAGCAGAGATCGGGTTAATCAGCCCCAGCATTTT. Protein: CATSRDRVNQPQHF.

This clone was seen a single time. This chain joins TRBV27 and TRBJ1-1; TRBD1 agrees at 7 bases. The germline V gene has CDR1 MNHEY and CDR2 SMNVEV (reference sequence). With V trimmed by 6 bases and J by 5 bases, 6 bases remained unmatched. The CDR3 loop spans 13 amino acids. The CDR3 DNA sequence: TGTGCCAGCAGGAGGGGGCTTGGGACTGAAGCTTTCTTT. Protein product: CASRRGLGTEAFF.

This sequence joins TRBV29-1 and TRBJ2-7; D is unclear. V was pared by 8 bases and J by 3 bases, with 11 bases between. This CDR3 contains 11 residues. Per the germline V gene, CDR1 is SQVTM and CDR2 is ANQGSEA. DNA of the CDR3: TGCAGCTTTAGAACAGTCTACGAGCAGTACTTC. Translating it yields CSFRTVYEQYF.

Note on this clone: A much larger clonotype is one base distant, so this may be a read error. V and J are TRBV7-9 and TRBJ2-7; 9 bases line up with TRBD1. Germline V lookup: CDR1 SEHNR, CDR2 FQNEAQ (reference sequence). V shed 7 bases, J shed 3 bases, and the junction held 4 bases outside the gene matches. The CDR3 contains 13 residues. CDR3 nucleotides: TGTGCCAGCACCTTGGGACAGGGCTACGAGCAGTACTTC. It specifies CASTLGQGYEQYF.

The chain joins TRBV11-2 to TRBJ2-7; 7 bases fit TRBD1. V was pared by 4 bases and J by 7 bases, with 13 bases of the junction left unmatched. The germline CDR1 and CDR2 sequences are SGHAT and FQNNGV. The CDR3 extends over 15 amino acids. CDR3 in DNA: TGTGCCAGCAGCTATCCGGGACAGATGTGGTGGGAGCAGTACTTC. It yields the protein CASSYPGQMWWEQYF.

In this sample, this clone turned up once. V and J are TRBV7-2 and TRBJ2-7; D not certain. CDR3 length: 16 residues. Trimming left V 1 base short and J 2 bases short, with 15 bases between. Germline-derived CDR1 and CDR2 are SGHTA and FQGNSA. For the CDR3, the DNA is TGTGCCAGCAGCTTAGTAGCCCCTGGCAGGACCTACGAGCAGTACTTC. Protein product: CASSLVAPGRTYEQYF.

The V and J genes are TRBV9 and TRBJ2-1; D is perhaps TRBD2 (6 bases). This CDR3 is 11 amino acids long. CDR1 is SGDLS, CDR2 YYNGEE, per germline. The ends were cut back, 7 bases at V and 8 bases at J, with 10 bases in the middle. The CDR3 loop reads CASGEEDEQFF. CDR3 sequence (DNA): TGTGCCAGCGGGGAGGAGGATGAGCAGTTCTTC.

This sequence joins TRBV5-6 and TRBJ2-1; 7 bases match TRBD2. Germline CDR1 reads SGHDT; CDR2 reads YYEEEE. The CDR3 sequence is 15 residues long. J gave up 5 bases and V 0 bases, and 5 bases lay outside the gene matches. This CDR3 reads CASSLDWTRDNEQFF. The CDR3 coding sequence is TGTGCCAGCAGCTTGGATTGGACTAGAGACAATGAGCAGTTCTTC.

The CDR3: CSAEGQDEQYF. The CDR3 coding sequence is TGCAGCGCAGAGGGACAAGACGAGCAGTACTTC. The V call is TRBV29-1, the J call TRBJ2-7; D is possibly TRBD1 (6 bases). From germline, CDR1 is SQVTM and CDR2 ANQGSEA. This CDR3 contains 11 residues. V lost 7 bases and J lost 5, with 12 bases in between.

V is TRBV7-9 and J is TRBJ2-2; D is undetermined. Germline-derived CDR1 and CDR2 are SEHNR and FQNEAQ (reference sequence). V dropped 5 bases and J dropped 1 base, with 17 bases sitting between them. The CDR3 has 17 residues. CDR3: CASSRMFVGLNTGELFF. CDR3 in DNA: TGTGCCAGCAGCCGCATGTTCGTCGGCCTGAACACCGGGGAGCTGTTTTTT.

The chain couples TRBV4-1 to TRBJ1-2; the D is unclear. In germline, CDR1 is MGHRA, CDR2 YSYEKL. This CDR3 is built from 13 residues. Trimming removed 0 bases at V and 4 bases at J, with 6 bases between. In DNA, the CDR3 is TGCGCCAGCAGCCAAGATTGGGCCTATGGCTACACCTTC. This codes for CASSQDWAYGYTF.

CDR3 nucleotides: TGTGCCAGCAGCCCCGGGGGGGGAGTTGAGCAGTACTTC. It codes for CASSPGGGVEQYF. The chain is built from TRBV7-9 and TRBJ2-7, with TRBD2 matching 8 bases. V lost 5 bases and J lost 7; bases outside the gene matches: 7. Germline loops: CDR1 SEHNR, CDR2 FQNEAQ (reference sequence). This CDR3 has 13 amino acids.

Turning to this clone: Other DNA variants within this sample encode the same CDR3. The chain has TRBV19 and TRBJ2-7; tentatively, D is TRBD1 (6 bases). The germline V gene encodes CDR1 LNHDA and CDR2 SQIVND (reference sequence). V was trimmed by 5 bases and J by 4 bases, leaving 9 bases between them. This CDR3 contains 12 residues. This CDR3 reads CASSPTGYEQYF. CDR3 nucleotide sequence: TGTGCCAGTAGTCCTACAGGGTACGAGCAGTACTTC.

This clone was found once. The gene calls are TRBV5-3 and TRBJ2-3; 11 positions agree with TRBD2. TRBV5-3 qualifies as an ORF whose function is uncertain. V lost 4 bases, J lost 2 bases, and 6 bases stayed unmatched. The CDR3 contains 16 residues. The CDR3 bases are TGTGCCAGAAGCAAGAGACTAGCGGGGCACACAGATACGCAGTATTTT. Protein: CARSKRLAGHTDTQYF.

The sample holds a few counts of this clone. The CDR3, as DNA: TGTGCCAGCAGTCTTCATTCACGGGAGACCCAGTACTTC. Amino acid sequence: CASSLHSRETQYF. The chain employs TRBV25-1 and TRBJ2-5; D is undetermined. V was shortened by 5 bases and J by 5 bases, with 12 bases between the two germline ends. The length of the CDR3 is 13 residues. Per the germline V gene, CDR1 is MGHDK and CDR2 is SYGVNS.

The CDR3 loop reads CASSLDPRDRGGPDTQYF. For the CDR3, the DNA is TGCGCCAGCAGCTTGGACCCGCGGGACAGGGGGGGCCCAGATACGCAGTATTTT. This chain connects TRBV5-1 to TRBJ2-3; 11 bases map to TRBD1. The CDR3 runs 18 residues. V was clipped by 0 bases and J by 4 bases; unmatched bases: 10. Germline V gene data show CDR1 as SGHRS and CDR2 as YFSETQ.

CDR3: CASSLGRVMNEQFF. The CDR3 bases are TGTGCCAGCAGCTTAGGTAGGGTTATGAATGAGCAGTTCTTC. V and J are TRBV13 and TRBJ2-1; no reliable D call. Trimming removed 0 bases at V and 7 bases at J, with 10 bases between. Germline V lookup: CDR1 PRHDT, CDR2 FYEKMQ (reference sequence). CDR3 length equals 14 residues.

V is TRBV6-6 and J is TRBJ2-5; 8 bases are shared with TRBD2. The CDR3 spans 16 residues. Germline CDR1 and CDR2: MNHNY and SVGAGI (reference sequence). Trimming cost V 5 bases and J 2 bases; bases outside gene matches: 10. The CDR3 DNA is TGTGCCAGCAGTGGGGGACTAGGGTGGCCACAAGAGACCCAGTACTTC. This translates into CASSGGLGWPQETQYF.